The 8 T cell receptor beta chains reported below all come from one sample, sequenced in a study of shared clonotypes between healthy human individuals. Measured with immunoSEQ multiplex PCR; TCRdb has only the in-frame clones, and not every one. The profile shows more than 850,000 clones, around 78% of them singletons. The sequenced sample consisted of memory CD4+ T cells from PBMCs. The sample's subset: CD45RA-negative fraction. These receptors all come from a man between 18 and 35 years old in good health. Some clones in this sample may be carry-over from other donors' samples.

The genes are TRBV7-2 and TRBJ1-5; weak D call: TRBD1 (6 bases). The CDR3 is made up of 16 amino acids. V lost 5 bases, J lost 6 bases, and 20 bases lay in between. The germline V gene has CDR1 SGHTA and CDR2 FQGNSA. CDR3 protein: CASSLRGGAEVQPQHF. The CDR3 region has the DNA TGTGCCAGCAGCCTACGCGGGGGGGCCGAGGTTCAGCCCCAGCATTTT.

The chain joins TRBV7-7 to TRBJ2-5; the match to TRBD2 covers 13 bases. The trim removed 4 bases at V and 2 bases at J, leaving 4 bases unmatched. CDR3 size: 16 residues. Germline CDR1 reads SSHAT; CDR2 reads FNYEAQ (reference sequence). As DNA, the CDR3 is TGTGCCAGCAGCTCCGAACTAGCGGGAGGGCAAGAGACCCAGTACTTC. It translates to CASSSELAGGQETQYF.

This clone was observed a few times. The rearrangement joins TRBV25-1 to TRBJ2-1, with D tentatively TRBD1 (6 bases). The CDR3 spans 15 residues. Between the trimmed V and J ends, which lost 5 bases and 2 bases, there was a span of 13 bases. Germline CDR1 reads MGHDK; CDR2 reads SYGVNS. DNA of the CDR3: TGTGCCAGCAGTCGGGGCAGGGGAGCCTACAATGAGCAGTTCTTC. Encoded protein: CASSRGRGAYNEQFF. The full variable domain, in which reference TRBV25-1 and TRBJ2-1 provide the parts outside the CDR3, is EADIYQTPRYLVIGTGKKITLECSQTMGHDKMYWYQQDPGMELHLIHYSYGVNSTEKGDLSSESTVSRIRTEHFPLTLESARPSHTSQYLCASSRGRGAYNEQFFGPGTRLTVL.

This clone was observed a few times. The genes are TRBV28 and TRBJ2-7; 9 nucleotides agree with TRBD2. Germline CDR1 reads MDHEN; CDR2 reads SYDVKM. The CDR3 contains 16 residues. J gave up 2 bases and V 2 bases, and 7 bases lay outside the gene matches. DNA for the CDR3: TGTGCCAGCAGTTTAATCCCTAGCGGGATCGCCTACGAGCAGTACTTC. This codes for CASSLIPSGIAYEQYF.

This clone has only a few counts. V and J are TRBV5-1 and TRBJ2-7; a possible D gene is TRBD1 (6 bases). CDR3 length equals 14 residues. Germline values: CDR1 SGHRS, CDR2 YFSETQ. With 1 base removed from V and 2 bases from J, the gap between germline ends came to 10 bases. For the CDR3, the DNA is TGCGCCAGCAGCTTGATGGACAGCACCTACGAGCAGTACTTC. As protein: CASSLMDSTYEQYF.

This clone has just one count. The chain recombines TRBV4-1 with TRBJ2-1; 8 positions agree with TRBD2. The V gene end was trimmed by 0 bases and the J gene end by 4 bases; junction bases not matched to a gene: 5. The germline V gene encodes CDR1 MGHRA and CDR2 YSYEKL. The CDR3 spans 16 residues. CDR3 loop: CASSQDRAGVYNEQFF. CDR3 coding DNA: TGCGCCAGCAGCCAAGATAGAGCGGGGGTTTACAATGAGCAGTTCTTC.

A remark on this clone: The sample contains more than one DNA sequence encoding this CDR3. The chain combines TRBV6-5 with TRBJ2-1, with TRBD2 as a possible D gene (6 bases). Trimming took off 0 bases at V and 7 bases at J, with 13 bases between the two ends. The CDR3 is 15 residues long. Germline CDR1 and CDR2: MNHEY and SVGAGI. The CDR3 is CASSYSSGRRNEQFF. For the CDR3, the DNA is TGTGCCAGCAGTTACTCGAGTGGGAGGCGTAATGAGCAGTTCTTC.

This chain joins TRBV5-5 and TRBJ1-6; no clear D. The V and J ends lost 3 bases and 7 bases respectively, with 14 bases between them. The germline CDR1 and CDR2 sequences are SGHKS and YYEKEE (reference sequence). This CDR3 comprises 15 residues. The CDR3 DNA reads TGTGCCAGCAGCTCGACTCCTGATGGGAATTCACCCCTCCACTTT. Its protein product is CASSSTPDGNSPLHF.